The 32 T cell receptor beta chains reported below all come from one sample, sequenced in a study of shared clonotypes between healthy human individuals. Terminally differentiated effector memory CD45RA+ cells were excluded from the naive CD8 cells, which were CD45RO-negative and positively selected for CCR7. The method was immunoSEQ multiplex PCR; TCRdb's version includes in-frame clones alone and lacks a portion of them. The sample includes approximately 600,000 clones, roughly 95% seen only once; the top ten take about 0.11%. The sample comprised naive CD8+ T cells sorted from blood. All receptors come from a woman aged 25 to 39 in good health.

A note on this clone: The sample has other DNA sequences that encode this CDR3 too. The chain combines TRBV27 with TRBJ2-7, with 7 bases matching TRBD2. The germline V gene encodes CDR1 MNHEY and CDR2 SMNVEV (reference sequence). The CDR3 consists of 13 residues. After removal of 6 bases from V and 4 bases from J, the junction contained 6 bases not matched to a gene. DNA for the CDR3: TGTGCCAGCAGCCTGGGGGAGGGGTACGAGCAGTACTTC. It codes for CASSLGEGYEQYF.

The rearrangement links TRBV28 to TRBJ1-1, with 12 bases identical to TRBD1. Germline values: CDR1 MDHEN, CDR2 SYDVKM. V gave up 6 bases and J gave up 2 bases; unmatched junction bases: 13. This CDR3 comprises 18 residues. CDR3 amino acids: CASRGGQGARLINTEAFF. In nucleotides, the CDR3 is TGTGCCAGCAGGGGGGGACAGGGGGCGCGGTTGATAAACACTGAAGCTTTCTTT.

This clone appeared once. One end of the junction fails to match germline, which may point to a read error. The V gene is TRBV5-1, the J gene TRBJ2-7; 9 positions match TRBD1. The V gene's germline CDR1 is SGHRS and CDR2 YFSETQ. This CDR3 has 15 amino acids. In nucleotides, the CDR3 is TGCGCCAGCAGCTCTTGGACAGGGGACTCCAACGAGCAGTACTTC. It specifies CASSSWTGDSNEQYF.

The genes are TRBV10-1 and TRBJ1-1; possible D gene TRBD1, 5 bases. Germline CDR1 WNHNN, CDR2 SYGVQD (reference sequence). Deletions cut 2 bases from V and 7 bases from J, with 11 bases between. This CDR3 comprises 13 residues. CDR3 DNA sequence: TGCGCCAGCAGTGAGGTTCTGGGGCTTGAAGCTTTCTTT. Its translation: CASSEVLGLEAFF.

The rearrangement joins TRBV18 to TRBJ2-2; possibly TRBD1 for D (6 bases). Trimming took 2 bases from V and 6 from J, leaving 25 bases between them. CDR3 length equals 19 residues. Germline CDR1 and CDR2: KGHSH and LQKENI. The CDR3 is CASSPDLGAGGDASGELFF. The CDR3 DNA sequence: TGTGCCAGCTCACCAGATCTGGGGGCTGGGGGAGATGCATCCGGGGAGCTGTTTTTT. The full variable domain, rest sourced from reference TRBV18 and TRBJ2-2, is NAGVMQNPRHLVRRRGQEARLRCSPMKGHSHVYWYRQLPEEGLKFMVYLQKENIIDESGMPKERFSAEFPKEGPSILRIQQVVRGDSAAYFCASSPDLGAGGDASGELFFGEGSRLTVL.

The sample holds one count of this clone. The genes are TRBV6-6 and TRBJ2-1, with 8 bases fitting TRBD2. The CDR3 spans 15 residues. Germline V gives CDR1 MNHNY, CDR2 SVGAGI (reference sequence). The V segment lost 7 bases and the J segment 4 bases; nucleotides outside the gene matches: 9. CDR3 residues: CASTSSGGTYNEQFF. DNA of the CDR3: TGTGCCAGCACCTCAAGCGGGGGAACATACAATGAGCAGTTCTTC.

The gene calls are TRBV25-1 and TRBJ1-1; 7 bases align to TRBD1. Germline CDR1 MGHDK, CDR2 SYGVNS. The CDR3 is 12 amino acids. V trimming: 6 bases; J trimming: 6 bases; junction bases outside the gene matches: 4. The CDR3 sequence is CASRTGRAEAFF. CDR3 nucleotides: TGTGCCAGCAGGACAGGGCGAGCTGAAGCTTTCTTT.

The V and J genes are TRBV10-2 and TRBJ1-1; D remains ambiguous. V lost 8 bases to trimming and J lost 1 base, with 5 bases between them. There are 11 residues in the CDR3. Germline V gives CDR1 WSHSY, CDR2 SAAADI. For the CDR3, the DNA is TGCGCCAGCGGAACGAACACTGAAGCTTTCTTT. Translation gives CASGTNTEAFF.

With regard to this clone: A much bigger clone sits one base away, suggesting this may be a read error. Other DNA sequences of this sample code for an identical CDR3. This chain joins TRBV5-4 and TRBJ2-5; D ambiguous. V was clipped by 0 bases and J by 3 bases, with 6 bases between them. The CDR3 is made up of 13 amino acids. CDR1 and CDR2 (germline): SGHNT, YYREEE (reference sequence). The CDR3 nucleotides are TGTGCCAGCAGCTTGGAATCGGAAGAGACCCAGTACTTC. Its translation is CASSLESEETQYF.

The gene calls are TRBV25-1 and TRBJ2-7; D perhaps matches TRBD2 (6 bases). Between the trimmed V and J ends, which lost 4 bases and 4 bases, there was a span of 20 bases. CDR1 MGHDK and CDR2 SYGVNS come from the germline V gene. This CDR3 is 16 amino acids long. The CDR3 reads CASSVEEWREDYEQYF. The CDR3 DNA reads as TGTGCCAGCAGTGTAGAGGAATGGCGGGAAGATTACGAGCAGTACTTC.

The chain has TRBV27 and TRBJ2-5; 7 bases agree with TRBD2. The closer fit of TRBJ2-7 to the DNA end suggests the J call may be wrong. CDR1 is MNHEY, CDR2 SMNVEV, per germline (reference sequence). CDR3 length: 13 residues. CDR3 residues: CASMVRESHEQYF. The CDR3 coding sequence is TGTGCCAGCATGGTGCGGGAGTCCCACGAGCAGTACTTC.

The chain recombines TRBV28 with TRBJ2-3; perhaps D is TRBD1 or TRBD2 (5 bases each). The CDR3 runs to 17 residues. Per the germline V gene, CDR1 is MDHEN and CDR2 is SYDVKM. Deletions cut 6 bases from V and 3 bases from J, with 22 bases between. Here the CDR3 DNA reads TGTGCCAGCAGCATCAACTCGGGACGGCCGGAGACAGATACGCAGTATTTT. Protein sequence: CASSINSGRPETDTQYF. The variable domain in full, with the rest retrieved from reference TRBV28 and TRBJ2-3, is DVKVTQSSRYLVKRTGEKVFLECVQDMDHENMFWYRQDPGLGLRLIYFSYDVKMKEKGDIPEGYSVSREKKERFSLILESASTNQTSMYLCASSINSGRPETDTQYFGPGTRLTVL.

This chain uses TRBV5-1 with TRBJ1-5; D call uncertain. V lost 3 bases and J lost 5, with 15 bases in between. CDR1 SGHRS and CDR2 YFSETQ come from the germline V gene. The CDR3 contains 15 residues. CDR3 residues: CASSWTRQPHQPQHF. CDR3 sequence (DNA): TGCGCCAGCAGCTGGACGCGCCAGCCCCATCAGCCCCAGCATTTT.

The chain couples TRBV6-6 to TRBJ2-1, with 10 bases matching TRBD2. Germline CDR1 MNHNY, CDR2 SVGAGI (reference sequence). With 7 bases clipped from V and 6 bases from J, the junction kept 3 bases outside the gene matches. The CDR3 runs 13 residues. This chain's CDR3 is CASTSGRSNEQFF. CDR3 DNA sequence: TGTGCCAGCACTAGCGGGAGAAGCAATGAGCAGTTCTTC.

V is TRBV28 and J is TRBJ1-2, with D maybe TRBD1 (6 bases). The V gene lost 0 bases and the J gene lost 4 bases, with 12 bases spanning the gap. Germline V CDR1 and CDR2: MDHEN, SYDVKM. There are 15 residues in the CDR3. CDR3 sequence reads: CASSLWGAFGYGYTF. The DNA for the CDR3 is TGTGCCAGCAGTTTATGGGGGGCGTTTGGCTATGGCTACACCTTC.

The CDR3 here is CASKTGGLGEQFF. CDR3 bases: TGTGCCAGCAAAACGGGAGGGCTCGGTGAGCAGTTCTTC. The gene calls are TRBV11-2 and TRBJ2-1; 8 bases map to TRBD2. The germline gives CDR1 SGHAT, CDR2 FQNNGV. This CDR3 has 13 amino acids. Trimming cost V 7 bases and J 9 bases; bases outside gene matches: 8.

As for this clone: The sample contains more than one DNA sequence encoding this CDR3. The CDR3 DNA is TGTGCCAGCAGTTTAAGGGGTGCCTACGAGCAGTACTTC. Encoded protein: CASSLRGAYEQYF. The V gene is TRBV27, the J gene TRBJ2-7, with D possibly being TRBD1 (5 bases). The CDR3 is 13 amino acids. V was trimmed by 2 bases and J by 2 bases, leaving 7 bases between them. Germline assignment: CDR1 MNHEY and CDR2 SMNVEV (reference sequence).

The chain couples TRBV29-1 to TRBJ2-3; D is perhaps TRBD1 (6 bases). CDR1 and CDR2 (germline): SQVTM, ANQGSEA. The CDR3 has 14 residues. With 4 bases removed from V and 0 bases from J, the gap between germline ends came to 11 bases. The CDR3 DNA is TGCAGCGTTGTAGGGGGTTCTAGCACAGATACGCAGTATTTT. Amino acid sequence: CSVVGGSSTDTQYF.

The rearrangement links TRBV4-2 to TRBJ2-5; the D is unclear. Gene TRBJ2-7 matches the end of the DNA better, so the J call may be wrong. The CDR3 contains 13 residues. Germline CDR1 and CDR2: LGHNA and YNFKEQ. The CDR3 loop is CASSPSPTYEQYF. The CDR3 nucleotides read TGTGCCAGCAGCCCCTCCCCGACCTACGAGCAGTACTTC.

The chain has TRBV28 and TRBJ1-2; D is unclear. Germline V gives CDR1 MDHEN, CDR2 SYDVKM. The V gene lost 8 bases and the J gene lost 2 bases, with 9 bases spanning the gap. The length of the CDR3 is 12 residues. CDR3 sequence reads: CASGSLNYGYTF. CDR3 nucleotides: TGTGCCAGCGGGTCGTTGAACTATGGCTACACCTTC.

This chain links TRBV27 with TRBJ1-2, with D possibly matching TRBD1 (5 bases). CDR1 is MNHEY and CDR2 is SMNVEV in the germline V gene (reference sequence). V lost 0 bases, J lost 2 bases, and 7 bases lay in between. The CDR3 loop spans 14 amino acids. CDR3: CASSLSWGNYGYTF. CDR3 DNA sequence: TGTGCCAGCAGTTTATCGTGGGGGAACTATGGCTACACCTTC.

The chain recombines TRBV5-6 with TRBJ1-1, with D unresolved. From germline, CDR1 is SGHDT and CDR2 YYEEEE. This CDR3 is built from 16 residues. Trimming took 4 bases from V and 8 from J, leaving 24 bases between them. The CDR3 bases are TGTGCCAGCAGCCCCCGACGGCGCCATGTGATGGTGGAAGCTTTCTTT. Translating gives CASSPRRRHVMVEAFF.

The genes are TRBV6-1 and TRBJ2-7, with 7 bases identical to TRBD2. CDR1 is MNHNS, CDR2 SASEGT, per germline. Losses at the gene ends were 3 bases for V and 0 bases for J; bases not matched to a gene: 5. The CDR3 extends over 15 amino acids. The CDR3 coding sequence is TGTGCCAGCAGTGAGAGCGGGATGAGCTCCTACGAGCAGTACTTC. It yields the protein CASSESGMSSYEQYF.

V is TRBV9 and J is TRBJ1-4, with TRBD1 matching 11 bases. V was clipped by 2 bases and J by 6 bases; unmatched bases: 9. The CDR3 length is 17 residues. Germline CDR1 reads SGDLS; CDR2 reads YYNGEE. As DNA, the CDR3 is TGTGCCAGCAGCGTTTCACGGCCGGGACAGGGGGATGAAAAACTGTTTTTT. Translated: CASSVSRPGQGDEKLFF.

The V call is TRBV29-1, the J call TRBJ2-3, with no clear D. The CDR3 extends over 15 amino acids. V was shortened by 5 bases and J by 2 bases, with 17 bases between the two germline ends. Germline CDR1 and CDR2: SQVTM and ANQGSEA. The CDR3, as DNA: TGCAGCGTTCTTTTTGGGCTCCCCGACACAGATACGCAGTATTTT. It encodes CSVLFGLPDTDTQYF.

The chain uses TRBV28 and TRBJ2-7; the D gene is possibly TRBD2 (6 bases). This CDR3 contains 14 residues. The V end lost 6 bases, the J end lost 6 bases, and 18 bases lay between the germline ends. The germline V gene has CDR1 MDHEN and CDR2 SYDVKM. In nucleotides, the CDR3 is TGTGCCAGCAGGTCGGGACTCGGAGTACTCGAGCAGTACTTC. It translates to CASRSGLGVLEQYF.

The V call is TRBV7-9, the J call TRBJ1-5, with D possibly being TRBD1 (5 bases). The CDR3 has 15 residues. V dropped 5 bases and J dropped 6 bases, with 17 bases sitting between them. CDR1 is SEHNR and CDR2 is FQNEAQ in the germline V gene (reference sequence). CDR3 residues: CASSTNRDGFQPQHF. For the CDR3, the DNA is TGTGCCAGCAGCACCAACCGGGACGGATTTCAGCCCCAGCATTTT.

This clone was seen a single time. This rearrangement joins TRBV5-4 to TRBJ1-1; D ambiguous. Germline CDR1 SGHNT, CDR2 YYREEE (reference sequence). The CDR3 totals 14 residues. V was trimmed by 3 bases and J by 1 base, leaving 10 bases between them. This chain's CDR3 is CASSYRAQNTEAFF. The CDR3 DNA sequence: TGTGCCAGCAGCTATCGGGCGCAGAACACTGAAGCTTTCTTT.

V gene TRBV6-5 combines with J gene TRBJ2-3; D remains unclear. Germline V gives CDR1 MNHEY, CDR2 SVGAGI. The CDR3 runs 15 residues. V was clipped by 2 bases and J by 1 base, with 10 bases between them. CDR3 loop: CASSYMSARTDTQYF. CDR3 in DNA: TGTGCCAGCAGTTACATGAGCGCCCGCACAGATACGCAGTATTTT.

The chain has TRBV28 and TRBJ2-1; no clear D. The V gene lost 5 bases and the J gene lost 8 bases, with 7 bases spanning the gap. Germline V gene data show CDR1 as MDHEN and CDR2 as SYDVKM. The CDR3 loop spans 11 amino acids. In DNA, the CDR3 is TGTGCCAGCAGTAAGGGCTATGAGCAGTTCTTC. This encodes CASSKGYEQFF.

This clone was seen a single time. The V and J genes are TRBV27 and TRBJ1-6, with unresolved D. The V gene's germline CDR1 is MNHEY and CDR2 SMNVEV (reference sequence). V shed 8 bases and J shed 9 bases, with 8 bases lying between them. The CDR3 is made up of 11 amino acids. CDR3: CASGPGSPLHF. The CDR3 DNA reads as TGTGCCAGCGGCCCAGGTTCACCCCTCCACTTT.

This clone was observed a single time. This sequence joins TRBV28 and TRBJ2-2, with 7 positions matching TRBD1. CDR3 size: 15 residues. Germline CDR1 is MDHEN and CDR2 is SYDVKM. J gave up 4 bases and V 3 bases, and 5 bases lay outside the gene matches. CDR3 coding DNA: TGTGCCAGCAGTTTCGAGGGGGCAGGCACCGGGGAGCTGTTTTTT. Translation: CASSFEGAGTGELFF.